The 7 T cell receptor beta chains reported below all come from one sample, sequenced in a study of spatial heterogeneity in lung cancer. TCRdb re-analysed the 5' RACE reads in MiXCR, keeping a single row per CDR3 protein. Of over 50,000 distinct CDR3 sequences listed, roughly 5.9% are singletons. The time point: sample taken at primary tumor resection. The starting material was PBMCs, obtained at surgery. Receptor source: a female donor with early-stage non-small cell lung cancer.

The chain is built from TRBV2 and TRBJ1-6, with D unclear. CDR1 and CDR2 (germline): SNHLY, FYNNEI. The CDR3 sequence is 12 residues long. V gave up 6 bases and J gave up 7 bases, with 7 bases separating them. The CDR3 region has the DNA TGTGCCAGCAGGGCGGGGAATTCACCCCTCCACTTT. Amino acid sequence: CASRAGNSPLHF.

This clonotype was observed a handful of times. The chain links TRBV11-1 to TRBJ2-3; D gene unclear. Per germline, CDR1 SGHAT and CDR2 FQDESV (reference sequence). The CDR3 covers 14 residues. V shed 5 bases and J shed 2 bases, with 11 bases lying between them. Here the CDR3 DNA reads TGTGCCAGCAGCCGCGACGCTCACACAGATACGCAGTATTTT. Translated: CASSRDAHTDTQYF.

This clonotype was seen many times. V gene TRBV12-3 or TRBV12-4 combines with J gene TRBJ2-2; 10 bases agree with TRBD2. The CDR3 loop spans 15 amino acids. The ends lost 8 bases at V and 5 bases at J; junction bases unmatched: 8. The CDR3 nucleotides read TGTGCCAGCGGGCGAGCGGGGGGGCGAACCGGGGAGCTGTTTTTT. It translates to CASGRAGGRTGELFF.

This clonotype was seen ten or more times. Here the CDR3 DNA reads TGTGCCAGCATCTTGCCTCCGGGACAGGGAGCTGGGGCCAACGTCCTGACTTTC. Encoded protein: CASILPPGQGAGANVLTF. J is TRBJ2-6 and V is TRBV9; 9 positions agree with TRBD1. Looked up from germline, CDR1 is SGDLS and CDR2 is YYNGEE. The CDR3 extends over 18 amino acids. J gave up 2 bases and V 6 bases, and 12 bases lay outside the gene matches.

This clonotype was recorded at least ten times. The chain employs TRBV12-3 or TRBV12-4 and TRBJ1-1; unclear D gene. Trimming removed 2 bases at V and 9 bases at J, with 7 bases between. There are 11 residues in the CDR3. The chain's CDR3 is CASSLMAQAFF. CDR3 DNA sequence: TGTGCCAGCAGTTTAATGGCCCAAGCTTTCTTT.

The chain couples TRBV5-4 to TRBJ2-1; D is unresolved. The V gene lost 0 bases and the J gene lost 8 bases, with 9 bases spanning the gap. CDR3 length equals 13 residues. Germline V gene sequence: CDR1 SGHNT, CDR2 YYREEE (reference sequence). For the CDR3, the DNA is TGTGCCAGCAGCTTGGAACAAGACGATGAGCAGTTCTTC. It translates to CASSLEQDDEQFF. Filled out from reference TRBV5-4 and TRBJ2-1, the complete variable domain reads ETGVTQSPTHLIKTRGQQVTLRCSSQSGHNTVSWYQQALGQGPQFIFQYYREEENGRGNFPPRFSGLQFPNYSSELNVNALELDDSALYLCASSLEQDDEQFFGPGTRLTVL.

This clonotype was detected many times. The chain has TRBV29-1 and TRBJ2-7; D is perhaps TRBD1 or TRBD2 (5 bases each). Trimming removed 6 bases at V and 5 bases at J, with 20 bases between. The V gene's germline CDR1 is SQVTM and CDR2 ANQGSEA. CDR3 length: 14 residues. This CDR3 is CSVNVRDHDNEQYF. CDR3 coding DNA: TGCAGCGTAAACGTGAGGGACCACGACAACGAGCAGTACTTC.